These T cell receptor beta chains were read from a single sample in a study of blood T cell repertoires in COVID-19. TCRdb's table, derived via immunoSEQ multiplex PCR, lists solely in-frame clones and lacks some. The sample lists a few hundred thousand clones; around 87% were seen once. Sequenced: PBMCs or T cells enriched from blood (not recorded which). The receptor source for this set is a man aged 40-49 years in a cohort exposed to, infected with or recovered from COVID-19 (not recorded which). CDR3s include the opening cysteine and the closing phenylalanine or tryptophan. The D gene is left open where the match is weak. Only part of the rows carry a size: once, few, many, or a class if the clone is expanded.

j_gene	v_gene	abundance	d_gene	len	CDR3aa	CDR3nt
TRBJ1-1	TRBV19	once	-	13	CASSVQVISEAFF	TGTGCCAGTAGTGTCCAGGTGATTTCTGAAGCTTTCTTT
TRBJ1-4	TRBV5-5	-	-	15	CASSPLGVPKEKLFF	TGTGCCAGCAGCCCCCTTGGAGTTCCCAAAGAAAAACTGTTTTTT
TRBJ1-6	TRBV24-1	-	-	16	CATSPGGGSYNSPLHF	TGTGCCACCAGTCCGGGGGGGGGTTCATATAATTCACCCCTCCACTTT
TRBJ2-7	TRBV11-3	-	TRBD1	15	CASSLNSGGFGEQYF	TGTGCCAGCAGCTTGAACTCAGGGGGCTTTGGAGAGCAGTACTTC
TRBJ2-1	TRBV6-5	-	TRBD1	14	CASGDRGHYNEQFF	TGTGCCAGCGGAGACAGGGGTCACTACAATGAGCAGTTCTTC
TRBJ2-2	TRBV28	-	TRBD2	17	CASSTSGRAYKIGELFF	TGTGCCAGCAGCACTAGCGGGAGGGCGTATAAGATCGGGGAGCTGTTTTTT
TRBJ1-2	TRBV11-2	-	TRBD1	15	CASSPDRATNYGYTF	TGTGCCAGCAGCCCCGACAGGGCCACTAACTATGGCTACACCTTC
TRBJ1-2	TRBV3-1/TRBV3-2	-	TRBD1	14	CASSQDLGGLGYTF	TGTGCCAGCAGCCAAGATCTAGGGGGCCTTGGCTACACCTTC
TRBJ2-1	TRBV12-5	-	TRBD2	17	CASGFQTSGVPWSEQFF	TGTGCTAGTGGTTTCCAGACTAGCGGAGTCCCTTGGAGTGAGCAGTTCTTC
TRBJ2-1	TRBV4-1	-	-	13	CASSHRQDSEQFF	TGCGCCAGCAGTCACCGACAGGACAGTGAGCAGTTCTTC
TRBJ2-3	TRBV20-1	-	TRBD2	14	CSASEREGRDTQYF	TGCAGTGCTAGTGAGCGGGAGGGCCGGGATACGCAGTATTTT